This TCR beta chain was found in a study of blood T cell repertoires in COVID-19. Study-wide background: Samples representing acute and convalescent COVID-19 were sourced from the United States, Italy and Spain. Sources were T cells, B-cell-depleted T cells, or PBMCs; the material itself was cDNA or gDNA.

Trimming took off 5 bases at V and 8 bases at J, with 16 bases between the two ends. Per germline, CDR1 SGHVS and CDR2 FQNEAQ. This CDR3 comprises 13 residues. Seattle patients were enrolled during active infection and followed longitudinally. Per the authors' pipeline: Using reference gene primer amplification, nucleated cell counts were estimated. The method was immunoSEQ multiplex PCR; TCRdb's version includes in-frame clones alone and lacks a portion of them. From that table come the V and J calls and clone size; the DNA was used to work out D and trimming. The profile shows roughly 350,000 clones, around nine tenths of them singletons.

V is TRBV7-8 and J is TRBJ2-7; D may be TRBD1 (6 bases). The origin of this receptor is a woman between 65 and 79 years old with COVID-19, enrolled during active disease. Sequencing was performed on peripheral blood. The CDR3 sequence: CASSVSDSRQQYF. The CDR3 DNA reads TGTGCCAGCAGCGTGTCGGACAGCCGCCAGCAGTACTTC.